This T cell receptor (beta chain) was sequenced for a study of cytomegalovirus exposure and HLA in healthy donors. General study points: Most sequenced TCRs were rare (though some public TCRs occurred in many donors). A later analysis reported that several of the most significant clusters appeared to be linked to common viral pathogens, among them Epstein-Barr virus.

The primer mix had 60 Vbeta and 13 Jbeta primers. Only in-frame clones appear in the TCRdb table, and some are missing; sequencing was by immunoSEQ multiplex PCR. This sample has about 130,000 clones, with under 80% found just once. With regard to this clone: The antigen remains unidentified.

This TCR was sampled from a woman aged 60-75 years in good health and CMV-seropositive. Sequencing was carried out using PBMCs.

The CDR3 spells CASSLAGTGTDTQYF. CDR3 DNA: TGTGCCAGCAGCTTAGCAGGGACTGGCACAGATACGCAGTATTTT. The V and J genes are TRBV7-6 and TRBJ2-3; weak D call: TRBD2 (6 bases). CDR3 length: 15 residues. V was shortened by 0 bases and J by 1 base, with 8 bases between the two germline ends. From germline, CDR1 is SGHVS and CDR2 FNYEAQ.